The T cell receptor beta chain under discussion was sequenced for a study of cytomegalovirus exposure and HLA in healthy donors. Study-level results: Association of 16,951 TCR beta sequences with HLA alleles was found at 0.05 false discovery rate in a later analysis. There were some V segments, including TRBV6-2 and TRBV6-3, excluded as indistinguishable.

As to this clone: The antigen is undetermined. Relative to the germline gene, one junction end is altered; a read error may explain this.

The CDR3 runs to 13 residues. CDR1 is MNHEY, CDR2 SVGAGI, per germline. Vbeta (60) and Jbeta (13) primers were used in the PCR. Sequencing used immunoSEQ multiplex PCR; TCRdb keeps in-frame clones, though not all of them. In the table there are under 110,000 clones, around 75% of which are singletons. Sequencing was performed on PBMCs. The V gene is TRBV6-5, the J gene TRBJ1-1; D is possibly TRBD1 (5 bases). The source of this sequence is a male donor in good health and CMV-seropositive. The CDR3: CASSYLRVTEALF. DNA for the CDR3: TGTGCCAGCAGTTACCTCAGGGTCACTGAAGCTCTCTTT.